This paragraph covers one TCR beta chain sequence. The antigen remains unidentified. The assay was immunoSEQ multiplex PCR, and TCRdb's table has in-frame clones only and misses some. Of 50,000 or so clones listed, over 60% are singletons. Single viable CD3+CD4+CD8-CD45RO+ cells were sorted as the memory CD4+ T cells. The CDR3 is 10 amino acids. Looked up from germline, CDR1 is GTSNPN and CDR2 is SVGIG (reference sequence). V lost 6 bases and J lost 7, with 9 bases in between. The sample belongs to a study of memory CD4+ T cells and cytomegalovirus serostatus. Overall study: This sample comes from healthy Belgian adults, roughly 9 CMV seropositive, roughly 22 seronegative. General study points: Suggested: most of the CMV-linked TCR signature lies in CD4+ memory cells.

What was sequenced was memory CD4+ T cells from blood. This TCR derives from an adult in good health and CMV-seropositive. V gene TRBV30 combines with J gene TRBJ2-5; D is possibly TRBD1 or TRBD2 (6 bases each). CDR3 DNA sequence: TGTGCCTGCGGGGGCAGGACCCAGTACTTC. Its translation: CACGGRTQYF.